This section outlines one T cell receptor beta chain sequence together with its context. Its matching antigen is unknown. From germline, CDR1 is LNHDA and CDR2 SQIVND (reference sequence). The CDR3 runs 14 residues. V was clipped by 5 bases and J by 0 bases, with 10 bases between them. The data stem from a study of cytomegalovirus exposure and HLA in healthy donors. Study overall: Roughly 80 million unique TCRs from HLA-typed donors made up an early data release. Assignment to the Caucasian-associated ancestry cluster applied to about 80% of the approximately 390 genotyped donors.

A multiplex PCR was run with 60 Vbeta primers and 13 Jbeta primers. Using immunoSEQ multiplex PCR, the repertoire was profiled, and TCRdb retains in-frame clones only, with some absent. The table shows approximately 130,000 clones, with approximately 80% occurring only once. Whole-study findings and limits: As a later analysis showed, a missense DCLRE1C variant was linked to trimming of TCR beta V- and J-genes.

The rearrangement joins TRBV19 to TRBJ1-1, with D uncertain. This TCR was sampled from a woman aged 40 to 50 in good health and CMV-seronegative. Sequenced material: PBMCs. CDR3 nucleotides: TGTGCCAGTAGTCCCGTTTCAGTGAACACTGAAGCTTTCTTT. Translating it yields CASSPVSVNTEAFF. Full variable domain (outside the CDR3, taken from reference TRBV19 and TRBJ1-1): DGGITQSPKYLFRKEGQNVTLSCEQNLNHDAMYWYRQDPGQGLRLIYYSQIVNDFQKGDIAEGYSVSREKKESFPLTVTSAQKNPTAFYLCASSPVSVNTEAFFGQGTRLTVV.